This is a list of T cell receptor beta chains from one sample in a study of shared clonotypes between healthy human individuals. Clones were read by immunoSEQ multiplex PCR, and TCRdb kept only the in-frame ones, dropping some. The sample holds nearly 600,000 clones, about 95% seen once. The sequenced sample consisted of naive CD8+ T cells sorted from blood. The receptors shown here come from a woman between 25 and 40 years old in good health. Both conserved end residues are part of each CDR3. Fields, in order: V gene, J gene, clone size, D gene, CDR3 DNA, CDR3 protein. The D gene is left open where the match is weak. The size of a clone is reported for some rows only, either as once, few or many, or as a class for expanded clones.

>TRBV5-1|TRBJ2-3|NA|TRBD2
TGCGCCAGCAGTATAGCGGGAGGGGCAGATACGCAGTATTTT
CASSIAGGADTQYF
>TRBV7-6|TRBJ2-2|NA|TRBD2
TGTGCCAGCAGCTTAGTAGCGGGAGAGGGCACCGGGGAGCTGTTTTTT
CASSLVAGEGTGELFF
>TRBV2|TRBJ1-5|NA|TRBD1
TGTGCCAGCAGCATGACAGGGGGTGTTCAGCCCCAGCATTTT
CASSMTGGVQPQHF
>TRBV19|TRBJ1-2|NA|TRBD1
TGTGCCAGTAGTCCACAGGGGTCCAACTATGGCTACACCTTC
CASSPQGSNYGYTF
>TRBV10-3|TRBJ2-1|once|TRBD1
TGTGCCAGCGGACAGGGAGACAATGAGCAGTTCTTC
CASGQGDNEQFF
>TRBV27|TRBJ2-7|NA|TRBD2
TGTGCCAGCAGCCGAACTAGCGGGCTCTACGAGCAGTACTTC
CASSRTSGLYEQYF
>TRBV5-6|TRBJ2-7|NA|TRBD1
TGTGCCAGCAGCCTGGGACAGGGTTCCTACGAGCAGTACTTC
CASSLGQGSYEQYF
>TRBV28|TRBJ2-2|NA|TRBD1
TGTGCCAGCAGTTTACCAACAGGGGGACACGGGGAGCTGTTTTTT
CASSLPTGGHGELFF
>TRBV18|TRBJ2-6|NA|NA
TGTGCCAGCTCACCAGACAGCTCTGGGGCCAACGTCCTGACTTTC
CASSPDSSGANVLTF
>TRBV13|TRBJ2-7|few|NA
TGTGCCAGCAGCCCGACGAGCGGATCCTACGAGCAGTACTTC
CASSPTSGSYEQYF
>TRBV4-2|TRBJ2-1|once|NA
TGTGCCAGCAGCCACATACAAGGGGAGCAGTTCTTC
CASSHIQGEQFF
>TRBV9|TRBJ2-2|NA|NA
TGTGCCAGCAGCACCAGGGAAGCGAACACCGGGGAGCTGTTTTTT
CASSTREANTGELFF
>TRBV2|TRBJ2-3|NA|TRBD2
TGTGCCAGCAGCCCTAGCGGGGCTAGCACAGATACGCAGTATTTT
CASSPSGASTDTQYF
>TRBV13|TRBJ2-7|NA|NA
TGTGCCAGCAGCTCACGGGACTTGAGCTCCTACGAGCAGTACTTC
CASSSRDLSSYEQYF
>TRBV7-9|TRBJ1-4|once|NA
TGTGCCAGCAGCGGACCGTGGGACCGTGAAAAACTGTTTTTT
CASSGPWDREKLFF
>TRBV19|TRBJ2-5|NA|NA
TGTGCCAGTAGTATTTGGTTTGGGGAGACCCAGTACTTC
CASSIWFGETQYF
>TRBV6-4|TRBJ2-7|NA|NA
TGTGCCAGCAGCCACGGGTGGGGGAGAGGGTCCTACGAGCAGTACTTC
CASSHGWGRGSYEQYF
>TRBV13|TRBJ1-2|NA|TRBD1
TGTGCCAGCAGCCCAGCCGGGACAGGGGCGGAGGGCTACACCTTC
CASSPAGTGAEGYTF
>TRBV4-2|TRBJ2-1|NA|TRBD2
TGTGCCAGCAGCCAAGATGGGTTGGAGGTAGCGGGGTACAATGAGCAGTTCTTC
CASSQDGLEVAGYNEQFF
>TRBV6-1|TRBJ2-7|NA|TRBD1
TGTGCCAGCGCCCGGGACAGGGACATCTCCTACGAGCAGTACTTC
CASARDRDISYEQYF
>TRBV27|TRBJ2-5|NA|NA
TGTGCCAGCAGTATTACCCCGACAGGGAGCCGGGAGCAGTACTTC
CASSITPTGSREQYF
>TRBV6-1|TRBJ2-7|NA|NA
TGTGCCAGCCTAAGGGACAACTCCTACGAGCAGTACTTC
CASLRDNSYEQYF
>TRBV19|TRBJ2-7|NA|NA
TGTGCCAGTAGTTTGACATCTTCGGACGTCTACGAGCAGTACTTC
CASSLTSSDVYEQYF
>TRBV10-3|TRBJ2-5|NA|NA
TGTGGAGGGAGTGGAGAGACCCAGTACTTC
CGGSGETQYF
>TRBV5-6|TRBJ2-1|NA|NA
TGTGCCAGCAGCTTGGTACTCCTTCACAATGAGCAGTTCTTC
CASSLVLLHNEQFF
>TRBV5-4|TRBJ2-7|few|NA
TGTGCCAGCAGCCCCGCCACCAGCTACGAGCAGTACTTC
CASSPATSYEQYF
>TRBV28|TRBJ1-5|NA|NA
TGTGCCAGCAGTTTCTTGATTGCGGATCAGCCCCAGCATTTT
CASSFLIADQPQHF
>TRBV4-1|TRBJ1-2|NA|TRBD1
TGCGCCAGCAGCCAAGACAGGGGGAACTATGGCTACACCTTC
CASSQDRGNYGYTF
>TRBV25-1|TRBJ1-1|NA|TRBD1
TGTGCCAGCAGTGAAGAAAGGACAGGGCGAACTGAAGCTTTCTTT
CASSEERTGRTEAFF
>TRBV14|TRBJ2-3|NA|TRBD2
TGTGCCAGCAGCCCCTTCCCTTTAGCGGGAGGCACAGATACGCAGTATTTT
CASSPFPLAGGTDTQYF
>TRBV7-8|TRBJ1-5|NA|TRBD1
TGTGCCAGCAGCTTAGGGGCGGCAGGGGGTCAGCCCCAGCATTTT
CASSLGAAGGQPQHF
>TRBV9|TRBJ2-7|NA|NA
TGTGCCAGCAGCGGCGGGGCCGGGTACGAGCAGTACTTC
CASSGGAGYEQYF
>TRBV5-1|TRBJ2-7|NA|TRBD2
TGCGCCAGCAGATTCGGACTAGCGGGAGGGCCGGGCGAGCAGTACTTC
CASRFGLAGGPGEQYF
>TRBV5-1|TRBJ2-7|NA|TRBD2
TGCGCCAGCAGCCCTCTGCGGGAGAGAGACGAGCAGTACTTC
CASSPLRERDEQYF